The clone carrying this TCR beta chain was recorded at least ten times. This specimen belongs to a study of T-cell reconstitution after alpha-beta-depleted transplantation in children. V dropped 4 bases and J dropped 10; count of bases not matched to a gene: 5. The CDR3 covers 12 residues. Germline V CDR1 and CDR2: SEHNR, FQNEAQ (reference sequence). TCRbeta library preparation incorporated unique molecular identifiers. TCRdb reprocessed the PCR reads with MiXCR, giving one entry per CDR3 protein. The repertoire holds some 300,000 distinct CDR3 sequences, with around 9.1% as singletons. The sample in question was PBMCs, obtained before TCRalphabeta/CD19-depleted stem cell transplant. The receptor was isolated from a boy under two years old with acute myeloid leukemia, due to receive a stem cell transplant. The genes are TRBV7-9 and TRBJ1-2, with TRBD1 matching 8 bases. The CDR3 spells CASSSGQVDYTF. In DNA form, the CDR3 reads TGTGCCAGCAGCTCGGGACAGGTCGACTACACCTTC.